The 23 T cell receptor beta chains listed next were all sequenced from one sample in a study of shared clonotypes between healthy human individuals. The repertoire was sequenced with immunoSEQ multiplex PCR; TCRdb's copy has only in-frame clones and lacks some. The sample yields over 400,000 clones, around 73% seen once. Sequencing was carried out using PBMCs. Every receptor here comes from a woman in her 40s in good health. Some clones in this sample may be carry-over from other donors' samples.

The V and J genes are TRBV11-2 and TRBJ2-7; 9 bases agree with TRBD2. Germline assignment: CDR1 SGHAT and CDR2 FQNNGV. This CDR3 region has 16 residues. V shed 3 bases and J 7 bases; nucleotides not matched to a gene: 13. The CDR3 sequence is CASSFTGLARRGEQYF. Written as DNA, the CDR3 is TGTGCCAGCAGCTTTACGGGACTAGCTCGCCGAGGGGAGCAGTACTTC. The whole variable domain, filled in from reference TRBV11-2 and TRBJ2-7, reads EAGVAQSPRYKIIEKRQSVAFWCNPISGHATLYWYQQILGQGPKLLIQFQNNGVVDDSQLPKDRFSAERLKGVDSTLKIQPAKLEDSAVYLCASSFTGLARRGEQYFGPGTRLTVT.

V gene TRBV7-9 combines with J gene TRBJ2-2; 13 bases map to TRBD2. The CDR3 extends over 18 amino acids. Germline assignment: CDR1 SEHNR and CDR2 FQNEAQ (reference sequence). J gave up 8 bases and V 1 base, and 10 bases lay outside the gene matches. CDR3 bases: TGTGCCAGCAGCTTAGATGGACTAGCGGGAGTGTCGAAAGGGGAGCTGTTTTTT. It translates to CASSLDGLAGVSKGELFF. Full variable domain (outside the CDR3, taken from reference TRBV7-9 and TRBJ2-2): DTGVSQNPRHKITKRGQNVTFRCDPISEHNRLYWYRQTLGQGPEFLTYFQNEAQLEKSRLLSDRFSAERPKGSFSTLEIQRTEQGDSAMYLCASSLDGLAGVSKGELFFGEGSRLTVL.

The J gene is TRBJ2-1, the V gene TRBV7-9; possibly TRBD1 for D (5 bases). CDR3 length equals 17 residues. V was cut by 0 bases and J by 0 bases, with 12 bases left in between. Germline values: CDR1 SEHNR, CDR2 FQNEAQ (reference sequence). The DNA for the CDR3 is TGTGCCAGCAGCTTAGCCCGACAGACACACTCCTACAATGAGCAGTTCTTC. It yields the protein CASSLARQTHSYNEQFF.

The chain has TRBV7-9 and TRBJ2-3; 14 nucleotides match TRBD2. Germline V lookup: CDR1 SEHNR, CDR2 FQNEAQ (reference sequence). This CDR3 comprises 17 residues. V was clipped by 4 bases and J by 4 bases; unmatched bases: 7. CDR3 sequence reads: CASSSGGTSGSADTQYF. The CDR3 bases are TGTGCCAGCAGCTCTGGGGGGACTAGCGGGAGTGCAGATACGCAGTATTTT. Variable domain in full (rest from reference TRBV7-9 and TRBJ2-3): DTGVSQNPRHKITKRGQNVTFRCDPISEHNRLYWYRQTLGQGPEFLTYFQNEAQLEKSRLLSDRFSAERPKGSFSTLEIQRTEQGDSAMYLCASSSGGTSGSADTQYFGPGTRLTVL.

This rearrangement joins TRBV4-1 to TRBJ2-7, with D uncertain. The CDR3 extends over 16 amino acids. The ends were cut back, 0 bases at V and 3 bases at J, with 15 bases in the middle. The germline CDR1 and CDR2 sequences are MGHRA and YSYEKL. CDR3 protein: CASSQDLAEKGYEQYF. CDR3 DNA: TGCGCCAGCAGCCAAGATCTCGCAGAGAAGGGCTACGAGCAGTACTTC.

This clone has only one observation. The chain joins TRBV7-9 to TRBJ2-1; 7 bases line up with TRBD1. The CDR3 contains 14 residues. Germline-derived CDR1 and CDR2 are SEHNR and FQNEAQ (reference sequence). The ends lost 1 base at V and 7 bases at J; junction bases unmatched: 4. The CDR3 is CASSLEGAWNEQFF. CDR3 DNA: TGTGCCAGCAGCTTAGAGGGGGCGTGGAATGAGCAGTTCTTC.

The CDR3 protein is CASSQGSSVTYEQYF. CDR3 in DNA: TGCGCCAGCAGCCAGGGGTCTAGCGTCACCTACGAGCAGTACTTC. The genes are TRBV5-1 and TRBJ2-7; the D call may be TRBD1 or TRBD2 (6 bases each). V shed 4 bases and J shed 2 bases, with 16 bases lying between them. CDR3 length equals 15 residues. Germline CDR1 is SGHRS and CDR2 is YFSETQ.

The gene calls are TRBV7-9 and TRBJ2-7; D unresolved. This CDR3 comprises 12 residues. The germline V gene encodes CDR1 SEHNR and CDR2 FQNEAQ (reference sequence). V lost 5 bases and J lost 4, with 9 bases in between. The DNA of the CDR3 is TGTGCCAGCAGCGACAAGGATTACGAGCAGTACTTC. Translated, it gives CASSDKDYEQYF.

This chain connects TRBV19 to TRBJ1-5; D gene uncertain. The CDR3 consists of 15 residues. Germline lookup yields CDR1 LNHDA and CDR2 SQIVND (reference sequence). V shed 6 bases and J shed 1 base, with 13 bases lying between them. The CDR3 region is CASRPHGISNQPQHF. In DNA form, the CDR3 reads TGTGCCAGTAGGCCACACGGGATAAGCAATCAGCCCCAGCATTTT.

This clone was detected only once. V and J are TRBV18 and TRBJ2-7; 11 positions agree with TRBD2. Germline trimming cut 4 bases from V and 0 bases from J; bases unmatched to any gene: 5. Germline lookup yields CDR1 KGHSH and CDR2 LQKENI. This CDR3 is built from 16 residues. Here the CDR3 reads CASSQYSGRGSYEQYF. CDR3 DNA sequence: TGTGCCAGCTCACAGTATAGCGGGAGGGGCTCCTACGAGCAGTACTTC. Drawing the rest from reference TRBV18 and TRBJ2-7, the complete variable domain is NAGVMQNPRHLVRRRGQEARLRCSPMKGHSHVYWYRQLPEEGLKFMVYLQKENIIDESGMPKERFSAEFPKEGPSILRIQQVVRGDSAAYFCASSQYSGRGSYEQYFGPGTRLTVT.

The DNA of the CDR3 is TGCGCCAGCAGCTTGGGGACTAGCGGGAGGGTGTTGGATACGCAGTATTTT. Translation: CASSLGTSGRVLDTQYF. The V and J genes are TRBV5-1 and TRBJ2-3; 15 bases line up with TRBD2. This CDR3 is 17 amino acids long. Trimming removed 0 bases from V and 6 bases from J; junction bases left unmatched: 5. Germline CDR1 is SGHRS and CDR2 is YFSETQ.

As to this clone: A read error may account for a junction end that differs from germline. This sequence joins TRBV7-2 and TRBJ1-4; 7 nucleotides match TRBD1. The CDR3 sequence is 15 residues long. Germline CDR1 SGHTA, CDR2 FQGNSA. In DNA form, the CDR3 reads TGCGCCTGCAGCTCAGGGGGGGAAACTAATGAAAAACTGGTTTTT. It specifies CACSSGGETNEKLVF.

The chain couples TRBV4-2 to TRBJ2-7; 7 bases fit TRBD2. Germline V gives CDR1 LGHNA, CDR2 YNFKEQ. CDR3 length: 15 amino acids. Trimming cost V 1 base and J 3 bases; bases outside gene matches: 6. The CDR3 coding sequence is TGTGCCAGCAGCCAAGGGGCGGGAGAAGGCTACGAGCAGTACTTC. It is translated as CASSQGAGEGYEQYF.

This sequence joins TRBV11-2 and TRBJ2-7; D is perhaps TRBD2 (6 bases). The V end lost 1 base, the J end lost 4 bases, and 11 bases lay between the germline ends. Germline values: CDR1 SGHAT, CDR2 FQNNGV. There are 14 residues in the CDR3. CDR3 amino acids: CASSLVPSVYEQYF. As DNA, the CDR3 is TGTGCCAGCAGCTTAGTGCCTAGCGTATACGAGCAGTACTTC.

The gene calls are TRBV7-8 and TRBJ2-1; 8 nucleotides agree with TRBD2. Germline-derived CDR1 and CDR2 are SGHVS and FQNEAQ. The CDR3 loop spans 14 amino acids. J gave up 9 bases and V 5 bases, and 9 bases lay outside the gene matches. The CDR3 region has the DNA TGTGCCAGCAGCCCTACGACTAGCGCGGGTGAGCAGTTCTTC. Translated, it gives CASSPTTSAGEQFF. The variable domain in full, completed from reference TRBV7-8 and TRBJ2-1, reads GAGVSQSPRYKVAKRGQDVALRCDPISGHVSLFWYQQALGQGPEFLTYFQNEAQLDKSGLPSDRFFAERPEGSVSTLKIQRTQQEDSAVYLCASSPTTSAGEQFFGPGTRLTVL.

This clone has only one observation. V usage is TRBV28 and J usage is TRBJ1-5; no definite D call. This CDR3 has 14 residues. The germline V gene has CDR1 MDHEN and CDR2 SYDVKM. The ends were cut back, 6 bases at V and 0 bases at J, with 9 bases in the middle. The CDR3 spells CASSTHDSNQPQHF. CDR3 DNA sequence: TGTGCCAGCAGCACCCACGATAGCAATCAGCCCCAGCATTTT.

V usage is TRBV7-3 and J usage is TRBJ1-1; the D gene is possibly TRBD1 (5 bases). V was clipped by 3 bases and J by 1 base, with 6 bases between them. This CDR3 region has 13 residues. Germline-derived CDR1 and CDR2 are SGHTA and FQGTGA. DNA for the CDR3: TGTGCCAGCAGCTTTCAGGGGAACACTGAAGCTTTCTTT. Translated: CASSFQGNTEAFF.

The chain employs TRBV2 and TRBJ1-4, with a possible D match to TRBD1 (5 bases). V was clipped by 5 bases and J by 4 bases, with 11 bases between them. Germline-derived CDR1 and CDR2 are SNHLY and FYNNEI. The CDR3 spans 14 residues. CDR3 amino acids: CASSTDTFNEKLFF. CDR3 bases: TGTGCCAGCAGTACGGACACCTTTAATGAAAAACTGTTTTTT.

CDR3 residues: CASSLQSGVSNQPQHF. In nucleotides, the CDR3 is TGTGCCAGCAGCCTTCAGAGTGGGGTTAGCAATCAGCCCCAGCATTTT. The genes are TRBV4-2 and TRBJ1-5; no clear D. The CDR3 contains 16 residues. Germline V gene lookup returns CDR1 LGHNA and CDR2 YNFKEQ. Trimming pared 4 bases from V and 0 bases from J, leaving 13 bases between.

The chain joins TRBV6-5 to TRBJ2-7, with 10 bases fitting TRBD2. The CDR3 is made up of 15 amino acids. V trimming: 5 bases; J trimming: 5 bases; junction bases outside the gene matches: 9. Germline values: CDR1 MNHEY, CDR2 SVGAGI. The CDR3 region is CASSTRTSGSHEQYF. The CDR3 DNA reads as TGTGCCAGCAGTACCCGGACTAGCGGATCCCACGAGCAGTACTTC.

The V and J genes are TRBV5-1 and TRBJ1-2, with 7 nucleotides matching TRBD1. Germline CDR1 SGHRS, CDR2 YFSETQ. Germline trimming cut 5 bases from V and 13 bases from J; bases unmatched to any gene: 17. This CDR3 region has 14 residues. The CDR3 loop reads CASRNDREASTATF. The CDR3 DNA is TGCGCCAGCAGGAATGACAGGGAAGCTTCCACTGCCACCTTC.

The table lists this clone with a few counts. The chain combines TRBV19 with TRBJ2-7, with 7 positions matching TRBD1. This CDR3 comprises 15 residues. Losses at the gene ends were 10 bases for V and 5 bases for J; bases not matched to a gene: 17. CDR1 and CDR2 (germline): LNHDA, SQIVND (reference sequence). CDR3 sequence (DNA): TGTGCCACCGACCACTCACAGGGGATGGGAGACGAGCAGTACTTC. This codes for CATDHSQGMGDEQYF.

The chain carries TRBV28 and TRBJ2-5; TRBD1 is a possible D gene (6 bases). Germline V gene lookup returns CDR1 MDHEN and CDR2 SYDVKM. The V and J ends lost 8 bases and 3 bases respectively, with 13 bases between them. The length of the CDR3 is 13 residues. The CDR3 protein is CASSGDLKETQYF. The DNA of the CDR3 is TGTGCCAGCTCAGGGGATCTAAAAGAGACCCAGTACTTC.